A single sample gave rise to the 30 T cell receptor beta chains below, sequenced in a study of beta chain features in type 1 diabetes (dated by TCRdb to 2016 to 2018). The library came from the immunoSEQ multiplex PCR assay. The entire isolated RNA was reverse transcribed using the High Capacity cDNA Reverse Transcription Kit, and thus expressed TCRB transcripts were sequenced. This immuneACCESS table, as held by TCRdb, lists in-frame sequences with V and J called but not all clones. Of the missing ones, under half trace to an unresolved V gene in checked studies; the others have no known cause. The sample includes almost 350,000 clones, with around 8.5% observed a single time. Roughly 0.99% of the sample is held by the ten biggest clonotypes. The full study reports these points: A moderate but significant shortening of TCRB CDR3 length was observed in type 1 diabetes patients in all four CD4+ subsets.

The antigens for these receptors are not known. Sequencing was performed on central memory CD4+ T cells from blood. The receptors derive from a man aged 30 to 39 with type 1 diabetes.

This clone has more than one count but fewer than ten. An end of the junction does not agree with germline; a read error may underlie this. The genes are TRBV7-2 and TRBJ2-1; unclear D gene. Germline CDR1 reads SGHTA; CDR2 reads FQGNSA. The CDR3 covers 11 residues. CDR3 loop: CASNFGSSRVF. The CDR3 region has the DNA TGTGCCAGCAACTTCGGCAGCAGTCGCGTCTTC.

The chain joins TRBV6-6 to TRBJ1-6, with a tentative D call TRBD1 (6 bases). This CDR3 is 15 amino acids long. The germline CDR1 and CDR2 sequences are MNHNY and SVGAGI (reference sequence). Trimming left V 8 bases short and J 4 bases short, with 15 bases between. The CDR3 spells CASGGGQNYNSPLHF. The CDR3 DNA sequence: TGTGCCAGCGGGGGGGGGCAGAATTATAATTCACCCCTCCACTTT.

This chain uses TRBV5-4 with TRBJ1-5; 11 bases match TRBD1. The germline gives CDR1 SGHNT, CDR2 YYREEE (reference sequence). V was clipped by 8 bases and J by 2 bases; unmatched bases: 12. The CDR3 is 17 amino acids. CDR3 amino acids: CARRKGQGVIGNQPQHF. The CDR3 nucleotides are TGTGCCAGGAGAAAGGGACAGGGGGTAATCGGCAATCAGCCCCAGCATTTT. The full variable domain, in which reference TRBV5-4 and TRBJ1-5 provide the parts outside the CDR3, is ETGVTQSPTHLIKTRGQQVTLRCSSQSGHNTVSWYQQALGQGPQFIFQYYREEENGRGNFPPRFSGLQFPNYSSELNVNALELDDSALYLCARRKGQGVIGNQPQHFGDGTRLSIL.

This clone was counted a few times. The gene calls are TRBV29-1 and TRBJ2-7; 12 bases are a match to TRBD2. CDR3 length equals 16 residues. Per germline, CDR1 SQVTM and CDR2 ANQGSEA. J lost 6 bases, V lost 4 bases, and 13 bases had no gene match. The CDR3 is CSVVGTSGGPRGEQYF. The CDR3 DNA reads TGCAGCGTTGTAGGCACTAGCGGGGGGCCCAGGGGCGAGCAGTACTTC.

The chain carries TRBV13 and TRBJ1-4; possibly TRBD1 for D (6 bases). V was shortened by 5 bases and J by 0 bases, with 10 bases between the two germline ends. Germline CDR1 is PRHDT and CDR2 is FYEKMQ (reference sequence). The CDR3 runs to 15 residues. CDR3 sequence (DNA): TGTGCCAGCAGCCGCCGGACAGCAACTAATGAAAAACTGTTTTTT. This gives the protein CASSRRTATNEKLFF.

This clone was observed a few times. The J gene is TRBJ1-1, the V gene TRBV5-1; D is ambiguous. The V end was cut by 0 bases, the J end by 1 base, with 7 bases between. CDR1 is SGHRS, CDR2 YFSETQ, per germline. The CDR3 has 14 amino acids. CDR3 in DNA: TGCGCCAGCAGCTTGGCACCGCCGAACACTGAAGCTTTCTTT. This encodes CASSLAPPNTEAFF. The entire variable domain, with the rest obtained from reference TRBV5-1 and TRBJ1-1, is as follows: KAGVTQTPRYLIKTRGQQVTLSCSPISGHRSVSWYQQTPGQGLQFLFEYFSETQRNKGNFPGRFSGRQFSNSRSEMNVSTLELGDSALYLCASSLAPPNTEAFFGQGTRLTVV.

In this sample, this clone turned up many times. The rearrangement links TRBV7-2 to TRBJ2-6, with TRBD2 as a possible D gene (5 bases). The V gene lost 1 base and the J gene lost 0 bases, with 13 bases spanning the gap. The germline gives CDR1 SGHTA, CDR2 FQGNSA. The CDR3 sequence is 18 residues long. The DNA for the CDR3 is TGTGCCAGCAGCTTAGGGGCGGCGACTATCTCTGGGGCCAACGTCCTGACTTTC. This encodes CASSLGAATISGANVLTF.

This clone was detected only a few times. The chain carries TRBV7-2 and TRBJ1-3, with D unresolved. Germline assignment: CDR1 SGHTA and CDR2 FQGNSA. The ends were cut back, 7 bases at V and 0 bases at J, with 13 bases in the middle. The CDR3 is made up of 15 amino acids. The CDR3 region is CASTSEFYSGNTIYF. Here the CDR3 DNA reads TGTGCCAGCACCTCGGAGTTCTACTCTGGAAACACCATATATTTT.

J is TRBJ1-1 and V is TRBV30, with D maybe TRBD1 (6 bases). The CDR3 totals 15 residues. CDR1 and CDR2 (germline): GTSNPN, SVGIG (reference sequence). Trimming removed 2 bases at V and 0 bases at J, with 13 bases between. CDR3 DNA sequence: TGTGCCTGGAGTTTCCCAGGGGACATGAACACTGAAGCTTTCTTT. Protein: CAWSFPGDMNTEAFF.

This clone was found many times. The V gene is TRBV4-3, the J gene TRBJ1-6, with 7 bases fitting TRBD1. Per germline, CDR1 LGHNA and CDR2 YSLEER. The CDR3 is made up of 13 amino acids. V was pared by 5 bases and J by 13 bases, with 8 bases of the junction left unmatched. The CDR3, as DNA: TGCGCCAGCAGCTCTCGACAGGGAGGTCCCCTCCACTTT. It translates to CASSSRQGGPLHF.

The sample holds a few counts of this clone. This chain uses TRBV4-1 with TRBJ1-1; maybe TRBD1 (5 bases). CDR1 is MGHRA, CDR2 YSYEKL, per germline. CDR3 length equals 14 residues. V gave up 0 bases and J gave up 9 bases, with 14 bases separating them. CDR3 coding DNA: TGCGCCAGCAGCCAAGAGGCTGATGACAGAAAAGCTTTCTTT. Encoded protein: CASSQEADDRKAFF.

This clone came up a few times. The chain couples TRBV9 to TRBJ1-4; the D is unclear. The germline CDR1 and CDR2 sequences are SGDLS and YYNGEE. The CDR3 has 13 amino acids. The V gene lost 4 bases and the J gene lost 8 bases, with 12 bases spanning the gap. In nucleotides, the CDR3 is TGTGCCAGCAGCACCCTAAAGGGCGAAAAACTGTTTTTT. Translation gives CASSTLKGEKLFF.

This clone was observed a few times. The J gene is TRBJ1-2, the V gene TRBV29-1; D is perhaps TRBD1 (6 bases). There are 12 residues in the CDR3. CDR1 and CDR2 (germline): SQVTM, ANQGSEA. V lost 3 bases and J 4 bases, leaving 9 bases between the germline ends. CDR3 sequence reads: CSVESGAYGYTF. DNA for the CDR3: TGCAGCGTTGAGTCGGGGGCCTATGGCTACACCTTC.

The chain joins TRBV5-1 to TRBJ1-2; a possible D gene is TRBD1 (6 bases). V was cut by 4 bases and J by 4 bases, with 17 bases left in between. The CDR3 loop spans 15 amino acids. From germline, CDR1 is SGHRS and CDR2 YFSETQ. The CDR3 nucleotides read TGCGCCAGCAGCCCAGGACAGTCCCCCCCCTATGGCTACACCTTC. Its protein is CASSPGQSPPYGYTF.

On this clone itself: The junction and the germline gene differ at one end; a read error may be behind it. The J gene is TRBJ2-1, the V gene TRBV7-7, with 7 bases identical to TRBD1. Germline V CDR1 and CDR2: SSHAT, FNYEAQ (reference sequence). CDR3 length: 12 residues. The CDR3 region is CASSPTGNEQFF. The CDR3 nucleotides are TGTGCTAGCAGCCCGACAGGGAATGAGCAGTTCTTC.

This clone was counted a few times. The sample holds other DNA sequences that translate to the same CDR3. V and J are TRBV30 and TRBJ1-2; D call uncertain. The CDR3 has 13 amino acids. Trimming took off 1 base at V and 2 bases at J, with 8 bases between the two ends. CDR1 and CDR2 (germline): GTSNPN, SVGIG (reference sequence). In nucleotides, the CDR3 is TGTGCCTGGAGTGCGGCCCTAAACTATGGCTACACCTTC. It specifies CAWSAALNYGYTF.

This clone turned up a few times. This chain connects TRBV5-1 to TRBJ2-1; TRBD2 aligns across 8 bases. With 4 bases clipped from V and 6 bases from J, the junction kept 9 bases outside the gene matches. In germline, CDR1 is SGHRS, CDR2 YFSETQ. CDR3 length: 15 amino acids. Written as DNA, the CDR3 is TGCGCCAGCAGCCAGGGAAGCGGGGGCAGCAATGAGCAGTTCTTC. Residues: CASSQGSGGSNEQFF.

This clone turned up a few times. CDR3 DNA sequence: TGTGCCAGCAGCTTATTCGACGTGGGCGAGCAGTACTTC. It is translated as CASSLFDVGEQYF. The chain has TRBV7-9 and TRBJ2-7; D is unclear. Germline CDR1 SEHNR, CDR2 FQNEAQ (reference sequence). Trimming left V 2 bases short and J 6 bases short, with 11 bases between. CDR3 size: 13 residues.

In this sample, this clone turned up a few times. The chain is built from TRBV28 and TRBJ2-7; D not certain. The V and J ends lost 7 bases and 2 bases respectively, with 12 bases between them. CDR3 length: 13 amino acids. Germline CDR1 MDHEN, CDR2 SYDVKM. The CDR3 DNA sequence: TGTGCCAGCACCCCTGGGCCAACCTACGAGCAGTACTTC. Its translation: CASTPGPTYEQYF.

This clone was counted many times. The CDR3 here is CASSDQSETQYF. Here the CDR3 DNA reads TGTGCCAGCAGCGACCAGTCGGAGACCCAGTACTTC. This chain connects TRBV9 to TRBJ2-5, with D unresolved. Germline CDR1 is SGDLS and CDR2 is YYNGEE. Trimming cost V 3 bases and J 5 bases, with 8 bases left between them. The CDR3 runs 12 residues.

This clone has more than one count but fewer than ten. The chain couples TRBV5-1 to TRBJ2-5, with D maybe TRBD1 (6 bases). Per the germline V gene, CDR1 is SGHRS and CDR2 is YFSETQ. The CDR3 has 15 amino acids. Trimming cost V 3 bases and J 5 bases, with 17 bases left between them. The CDR3 reads CASSSGGQTGETQYF. The DNA of the CDR3 is TGCGCCAGCAGCTCAGGCGGACAGACGGGGGAGACCCAGTACTTC.

This clone appeared a few times. V usage is TRBV19 and J usage is TRBJ1-1, with D maybe TRBD1 (5 bases). V was pared by 1 base and J by 2 bases, with 11 bases between. The CDR3 runs to 15 residues. Germline V gene data show CDR1 as LNHDA and CDR2 as SQIVND (reference sequence). The CDR3 bases are TGTGCCAGTAGTATAGGATGGCAGGGAAACACTGAAGCTTTCTTT. Translating gives CASSIGWQGNTEAFF.

The gene calls are TRBV28 and TRBJ2-5; a possible D gene is TRBD2 (5 bases). This CDR3 is 14 amino acids long. Between the trimmed V and J ends, which lost 3 bases and 2 bases, there was a span of 10 bases. Germline CDR1 is MDHEN and CDR2 is SYDVKM. The CDR3 DNA sequence: TGTGCCAGCAGTTTTAACGGGGTGCAAGAGACCCAGTACTTC. Translation gives CASSFNGVQETQYF.

The CDR3 coding sequence is TGCAGCGTGCTGGGGGAGGAAACCTACGAGCAGTACTTC. This sequence encodes CSVLGEETYEQYF. The chain is built from TRBV29-1 and TRBJ2-7; maybe TRBD2 (6 bases). CDR3 size: 13 residues. V was cut by 6 bases and J by 2 bases, with 14 bases left in between. CDR1 and CDR2 (germline): SQVTM, ANQGSEA.

This chain connects TRBV11-1 to TRBJ2-1; 10 nucleotides align to TRBD2. The CDR3 is 18 residues long. The germline CDR1 and CDR2 sequences are SGHAT and FQDESV (reference sequence). The V segment lost 1 base and the J segment 3 bases; nucleotides outside the gene matches: 9. CDR3 DNA sequence: TGTGCCAGCAGCTTAGGTTTTAGCGGGGGGCGGCTCTACAATGAGCAGTTCTTC. This translates into CASSLGFSGGRLYNEQFF.

In its sample, this clone was seen many times. One junction end does not reproduce the germline sequence, and a read error may be involved. The chain uses TRBV10-3 and TRBJ2-5; D remains ambiguous. Germline V gene sequence: CDR1 ENHRY, CDR2 SYGVKD. The CDR3 is 11 amino acids. CDR3 region: CASSAVETQYF. The CDR3 nucleotides read TGTGCCAGCAGTGCGGTGGAGACCCAGTACTTC.

This clone was counted ten times or more. This chain links TRBV10-3 with TRBJ2-5, with TRBD2 identical over 11 bases. Germline values: CDR1 ENHRY, CDR2 SYGVKD. The CDR3 runs to 15 residues. Germline trimming cut 4 bases from V and 4 bases from J; bases unmatched to any gene: 5. This CDR3 is CAISGIAGGRETQYF. The CDR3 bases are TGTGCCATCAGTGGAATAGCGGGGGGGCGAGAGACCCAGTACTTC.

The genes are TRBV7-9 and TRBJ1-1, with D hard to call. Germline CDR1 and CDR2: SEHNR and FQNEAQ (reference sequence). The V gene lost 3 bases and the J gene lost 4 bases, with 9 bases spanning the gap. This CDR3 has 13 amino acids. The CDR3, as DNA: TGTGCCAGCAGCTTCTTACCTGCCACTGAAGCTTTCTTT. It specifies CASSFLPATEAFF.

The chain is built from TRBV7-2 and TRBJ2-5; possible D gene TRBD2, 6 bases. V was cut by 5 bases and J by 5 bases, with 9 bases left in between. Germline V gene sequence: CDR1 SGHTA, CDR2 FQGNSA. This CDR3 is built from 12 residues. CDR3 sequence (DNA): TGTGCCAGCAGCCGGGGGTCGGAGACCCAGTACTTC. Its translation: CASSRGSETQYF.

The chain is built from TRBV11-2 and TRBJ1-1; no clear D. The CDR3 extends over 14 amino acids. Trimming took off 0 bases at V and 5 bases at J, with 10 bases between the two ends. CDR1 is SGHAT and CDR2 is FQNNGV in the germline V gene. This chain's CDR3 is CASSLDVEGTEAFF. As DNA, the CDR3 is TGTGCCAGCAGCTTAGATGTAGAGGGAACTGAAGCTTTCTTT. Using reference TRBV11-2 and TRBJ1-1 for the parts outside the CDR3, the full variable domain is EAGVAQSPRYKIIEKRQSVAFWCNPISGHATLYWYQQILGQGPKLLIQFQNNGVVDDSQLPKDRFSAERLKGVDSTLKIQPAKLEDSAVYLCASSLDVEGTEAFFGQGTRLTVV.